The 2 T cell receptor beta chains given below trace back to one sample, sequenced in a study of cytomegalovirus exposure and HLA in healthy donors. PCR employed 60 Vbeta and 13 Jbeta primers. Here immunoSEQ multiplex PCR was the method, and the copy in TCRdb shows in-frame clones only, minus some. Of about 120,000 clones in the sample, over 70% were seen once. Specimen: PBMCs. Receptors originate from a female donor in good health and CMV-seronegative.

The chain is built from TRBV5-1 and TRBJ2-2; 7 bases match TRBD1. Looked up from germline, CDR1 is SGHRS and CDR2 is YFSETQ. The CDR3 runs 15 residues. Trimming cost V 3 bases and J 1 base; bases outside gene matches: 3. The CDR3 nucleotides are TGCGCCAGCAGCTCAGGACAGGTGAACACCGGGGAGCTGTTTTTT. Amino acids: CASSSGQVNTGELFF.

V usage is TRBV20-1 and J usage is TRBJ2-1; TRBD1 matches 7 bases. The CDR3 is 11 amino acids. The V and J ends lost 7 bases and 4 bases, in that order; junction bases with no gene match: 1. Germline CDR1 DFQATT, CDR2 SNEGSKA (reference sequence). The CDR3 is CSEQGYNEQFF. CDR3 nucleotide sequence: TGCAGTGAACAGGGGTACAATGAGCAGTTCTTC.